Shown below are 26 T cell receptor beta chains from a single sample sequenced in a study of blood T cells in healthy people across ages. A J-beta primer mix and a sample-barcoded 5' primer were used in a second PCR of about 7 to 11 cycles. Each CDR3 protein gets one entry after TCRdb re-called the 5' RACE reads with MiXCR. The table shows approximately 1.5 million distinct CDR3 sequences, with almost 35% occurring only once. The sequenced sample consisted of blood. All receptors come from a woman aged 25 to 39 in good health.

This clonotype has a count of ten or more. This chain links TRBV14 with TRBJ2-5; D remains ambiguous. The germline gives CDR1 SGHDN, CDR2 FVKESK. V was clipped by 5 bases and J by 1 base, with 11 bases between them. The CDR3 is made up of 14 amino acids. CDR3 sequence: CASSISWGQETQYF. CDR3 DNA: TGTGCCAGCAGCATCAGTTGGGGCCAAGAGACCCAGTACTTC.

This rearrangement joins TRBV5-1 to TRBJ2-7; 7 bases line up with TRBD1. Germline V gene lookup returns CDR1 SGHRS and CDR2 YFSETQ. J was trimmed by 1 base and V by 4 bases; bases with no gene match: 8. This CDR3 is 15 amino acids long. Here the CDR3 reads CASSKGQSLSYEQYF. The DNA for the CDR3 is TGCGCCAGCAGCAAGGGACAGTCTTTATCCTACGAGCAGTACTTC. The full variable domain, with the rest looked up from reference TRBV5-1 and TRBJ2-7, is KAGVTQTPRYLIKTRGQQVTLSCSPISGHRSVSWYQQTPGQGLQFLFEYFSETQRNKGNFPGRFSGRQFSNSRSEMNVSTLELGDSALYLCASSKGQSLSYEQYFGPGTRLTVT.

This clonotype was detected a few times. The CDR3 DNA sequence: TGTGCCAGCAGCTTAAGCGGTTATGTTAGTGAGCAGTACTTC. Its translation: CASSLSGYVSEQYF. The gene calls are TRBV7-2 and TRBJ2-7; tentatively, D is TRBD2 (5 bases). The V gene's germline CDR1 is SGHTA and CDR2 FQGNSA. The CDR3 is 14 amino acids. Trimming removed 2 bases at V and 7 bases at J, with 15 bases between. The whole variable domain, filled in from reference TRBV7-2 and TRBJ2-7, reads GAGVSQSPSNKVTEKGKDVELRCDPISGHTALYWYRQSLGQGLEFLIYFQGNSAPDKSGLPSDRFSAERTGGSVSTLTIQRTQQEDSAVYLCASSLSGYVSEQYFGPGTRLTVT.

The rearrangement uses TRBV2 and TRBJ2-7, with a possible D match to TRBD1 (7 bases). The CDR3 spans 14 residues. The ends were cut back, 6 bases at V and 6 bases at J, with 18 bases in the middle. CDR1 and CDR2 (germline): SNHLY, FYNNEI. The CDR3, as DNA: TGTGCCAGCAGGTCAGACAGGGTGGGGGGCGAGCAGTACTTC. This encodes CASRSDRVGGEQYF.

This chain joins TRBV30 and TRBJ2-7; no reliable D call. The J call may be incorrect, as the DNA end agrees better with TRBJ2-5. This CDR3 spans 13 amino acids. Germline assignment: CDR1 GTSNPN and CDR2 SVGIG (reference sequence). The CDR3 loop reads CAWSLGVWETQYF. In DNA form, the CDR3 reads TGTGCCTGGAGTTTGGGCGTGTGGGAGACCCAGTACTTC.

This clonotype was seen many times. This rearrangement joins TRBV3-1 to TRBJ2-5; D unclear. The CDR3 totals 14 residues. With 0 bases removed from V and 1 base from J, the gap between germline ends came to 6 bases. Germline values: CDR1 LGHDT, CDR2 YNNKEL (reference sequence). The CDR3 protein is CASSQDPGQETQYF. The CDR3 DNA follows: TGTGCCAGCAGCCAAGACCCCGGCCAAGAGACCCAGTACTTC.

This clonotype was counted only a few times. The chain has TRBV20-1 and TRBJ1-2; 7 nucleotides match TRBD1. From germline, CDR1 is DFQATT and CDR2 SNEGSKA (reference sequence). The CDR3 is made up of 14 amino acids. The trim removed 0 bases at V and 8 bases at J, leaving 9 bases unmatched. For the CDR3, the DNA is TGCAGTGCTAGAGATAGGAGGGGGCAAAGAGGCTACACCTTC. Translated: CSARDRRGQRGYTF.

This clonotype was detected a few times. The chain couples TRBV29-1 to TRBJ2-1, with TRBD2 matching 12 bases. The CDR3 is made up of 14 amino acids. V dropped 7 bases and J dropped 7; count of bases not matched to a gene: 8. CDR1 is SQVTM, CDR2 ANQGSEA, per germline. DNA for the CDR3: TGCAGCGGTCGACTAGCGGGAGTAGGAAATGAGCAGTTCTTC. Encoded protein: CSGRLAGVGNEQFF.

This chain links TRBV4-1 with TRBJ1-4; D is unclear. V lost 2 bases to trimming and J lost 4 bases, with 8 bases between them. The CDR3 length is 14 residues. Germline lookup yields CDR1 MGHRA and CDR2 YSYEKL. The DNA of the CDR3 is TGCGCCAGCAGCCAACGCGTAGTTAATGAAAAACTGTTTTTT. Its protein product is CASSQRVVNEKLFF.

The CDR3 region is CASSEAGCEQYF. DNA for the CDR3: TGTGCCAGCAGTGAAGCGGGGTGCGAGCAGTACTTC. This chain connects TRBV6-1 to TRBJ2-7, with D uncertain. Trimming removed 0 bases at V and 6 bases at J, with 6 bases between. CDR1 is MNHNS, CDR2 SASEGT, per germline. The CDR3 loop spans 12 amino acids.

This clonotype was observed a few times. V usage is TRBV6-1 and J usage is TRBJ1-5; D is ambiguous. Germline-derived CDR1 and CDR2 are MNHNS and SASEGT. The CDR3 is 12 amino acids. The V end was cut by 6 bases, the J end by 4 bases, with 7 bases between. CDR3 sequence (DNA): TGTGCCAGCAGGCAAAGGAATCAGCCCCAGCATTTT. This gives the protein CASRQRNQPQHF.

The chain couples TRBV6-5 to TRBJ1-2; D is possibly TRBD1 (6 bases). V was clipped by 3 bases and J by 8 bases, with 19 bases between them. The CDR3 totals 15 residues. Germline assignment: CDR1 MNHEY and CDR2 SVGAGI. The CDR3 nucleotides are TGTGCCAGCAGTTATACCGGGACACCCCGAGAGGGCTACACCTTC. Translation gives CASSYTGTPREGYTF.

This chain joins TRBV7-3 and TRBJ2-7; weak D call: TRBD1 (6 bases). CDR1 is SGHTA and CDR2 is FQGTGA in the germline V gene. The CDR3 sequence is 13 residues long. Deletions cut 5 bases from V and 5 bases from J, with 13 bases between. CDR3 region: CASSNSGAHEQYF. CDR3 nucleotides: TGTGCCAGCAGCAACTCAGGGGCCCACGAGCAGTACTTC.

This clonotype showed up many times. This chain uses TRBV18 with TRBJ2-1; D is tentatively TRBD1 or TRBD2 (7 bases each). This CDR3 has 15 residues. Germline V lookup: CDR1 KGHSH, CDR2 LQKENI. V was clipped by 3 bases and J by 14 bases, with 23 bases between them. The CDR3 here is CASSPPGGGPKVEFF. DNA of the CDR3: TGTGCCAGCTCACCGCCAGGGGGAGGGCCTAAGGTGGAGTTCTTC. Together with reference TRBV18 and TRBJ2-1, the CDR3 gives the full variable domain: NAGVMQNPRHLVRRRGQEARLRCSPMKGHSHVYWYRQLPEEGLKFMVYLQKENIIDESGMPKERFSAEFPKEGPSILRIQQVVRGDSAAYFCASSPPGGGPKVEFFGPGTRLTVL.

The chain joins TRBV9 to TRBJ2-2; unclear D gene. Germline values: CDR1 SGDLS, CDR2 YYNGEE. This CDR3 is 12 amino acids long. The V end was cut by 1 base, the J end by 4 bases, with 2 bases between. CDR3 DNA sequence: TGTGCCAGCAGCGTAACCACCGGGGAGCTGTTTTTT. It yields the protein CASSVTTGELFF.

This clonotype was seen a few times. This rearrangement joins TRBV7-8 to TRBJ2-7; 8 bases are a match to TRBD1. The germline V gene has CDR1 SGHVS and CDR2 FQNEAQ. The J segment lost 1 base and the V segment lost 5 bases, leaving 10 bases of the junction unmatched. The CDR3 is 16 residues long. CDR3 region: CASSLQWQGASYEQYF. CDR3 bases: TGTGCCAGCAGCCTCCAGTGGCAGGGGGCATCCTACGAGCAGTACTTC.

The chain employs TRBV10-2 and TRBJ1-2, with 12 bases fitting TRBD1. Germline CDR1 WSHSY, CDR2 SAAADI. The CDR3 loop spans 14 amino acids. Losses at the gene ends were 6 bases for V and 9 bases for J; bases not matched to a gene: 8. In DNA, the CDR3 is TGCGCCAGCAGATCCGGGACAGGGGGCTTACGCTACACCTTC. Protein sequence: CASRSGTGGLRYTF.

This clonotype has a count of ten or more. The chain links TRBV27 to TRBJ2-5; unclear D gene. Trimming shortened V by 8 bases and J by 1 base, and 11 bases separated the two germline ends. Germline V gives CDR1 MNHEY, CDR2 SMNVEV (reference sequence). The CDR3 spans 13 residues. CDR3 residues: CASSLLAQETQYF. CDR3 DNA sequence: TGTGCCAGCTCTCTGCTGGCCCAAGAGACCCAGTACTTC.

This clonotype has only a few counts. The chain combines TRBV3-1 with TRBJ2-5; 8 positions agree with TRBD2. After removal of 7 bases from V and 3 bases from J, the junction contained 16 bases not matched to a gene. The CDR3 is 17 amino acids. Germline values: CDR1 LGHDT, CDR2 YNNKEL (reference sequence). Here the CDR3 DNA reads TGTGCCAGCAAACCCTTGGCGGGGGGTCACCACGAAGAGACCCAGTACTTC. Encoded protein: CASKPLAGGHHEETQYF.

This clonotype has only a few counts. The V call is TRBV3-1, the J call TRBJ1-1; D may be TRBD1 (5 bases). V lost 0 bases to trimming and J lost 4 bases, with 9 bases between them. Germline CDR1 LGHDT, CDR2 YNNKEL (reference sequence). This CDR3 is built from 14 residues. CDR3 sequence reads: CASSQEGVGTEAFF. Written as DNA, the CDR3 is TGTGCCAGCAGCCAAGAAGGGGTAGGCACTGAAGCTTTCTTT. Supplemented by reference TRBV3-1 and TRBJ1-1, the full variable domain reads DTAVSQTPKYLVTQMGNDKSIKCEQNLGHDTMYWYKQDSKKFLKIMFSYNNKELIINETVPNRFSPKSPDKAHLNLHINSLELGDSAVYFCASSQEGVGTEAFFGQGTRLTVV.

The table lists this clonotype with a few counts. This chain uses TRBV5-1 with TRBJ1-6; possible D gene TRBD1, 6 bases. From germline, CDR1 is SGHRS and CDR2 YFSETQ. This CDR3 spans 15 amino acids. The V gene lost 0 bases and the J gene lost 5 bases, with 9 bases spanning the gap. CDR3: CASSLAGADNSPLHF. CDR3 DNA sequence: TGCGCCAGCAGCTTGGCAGGGGCAGATAATTCACCCCTCCACTTT.

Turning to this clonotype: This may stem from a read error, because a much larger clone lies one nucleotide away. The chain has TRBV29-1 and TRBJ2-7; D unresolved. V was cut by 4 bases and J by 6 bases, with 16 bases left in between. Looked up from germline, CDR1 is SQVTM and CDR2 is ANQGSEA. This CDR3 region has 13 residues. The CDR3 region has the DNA TGCAGCGTTGGAGGCAACACTGGCTGCGAGCAGTACTTC. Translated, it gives CSVGGNTGCEQYF.

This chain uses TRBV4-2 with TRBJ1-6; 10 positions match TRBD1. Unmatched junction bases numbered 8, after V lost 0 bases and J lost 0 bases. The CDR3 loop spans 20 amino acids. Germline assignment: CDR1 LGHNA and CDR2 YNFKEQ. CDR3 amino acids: CASSQDHWTGGFSYNSPLHF. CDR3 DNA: TGTGCCAGCAGCCAAGATCATTGGACAGGGGGATTCTCCTATAATTCACCCCTCCACTTT.

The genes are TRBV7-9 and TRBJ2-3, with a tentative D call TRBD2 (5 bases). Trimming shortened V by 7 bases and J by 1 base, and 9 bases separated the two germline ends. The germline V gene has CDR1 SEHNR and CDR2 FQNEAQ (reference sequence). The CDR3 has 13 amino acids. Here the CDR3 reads CASTRTGTDTQYF. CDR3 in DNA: TGTGCCAGCACCAGGACTGGCACAGATACGCAGTATTTT.

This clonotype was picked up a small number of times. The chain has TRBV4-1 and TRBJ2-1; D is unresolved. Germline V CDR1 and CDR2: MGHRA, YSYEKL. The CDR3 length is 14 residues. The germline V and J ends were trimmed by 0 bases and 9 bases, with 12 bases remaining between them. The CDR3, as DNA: TGCGCCAGCAGCCAAGACTTCTTCAGAGGTGAGCAGTTCTTC. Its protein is CASSQDFFRGEQFF.

The CDR3 bases are TGTGCCAGCAGCTTGGACTCGGCAGGAACTGAAGCTTTCTTT. Encoded protein: CASSLDSAGTEAFF. V usage is TRBV7-8 and J usage is TRBJ1-1; no clear D gene. Per the germline V gene, CDR1 is SGHVS and CDR2 is FQNEAQ. The germline V and J ends were trimmed by 3 bases and 5 bases, with 13 bases remaining between them. The CDR3 has 14 residues. Complete variable domain (other parts from reference TRBV7-8 and TRBJ1-1): GAGVSQSPRYKVAKRGQDVALRCDPISGHVSLFWYQQALGQGPEFLTYFQNEAQLDKSGLPSDRFFAERPEGSVSTLKIQRTQQEDSAVYLCASSLDSAGTEAFFGQGTRLTVV.